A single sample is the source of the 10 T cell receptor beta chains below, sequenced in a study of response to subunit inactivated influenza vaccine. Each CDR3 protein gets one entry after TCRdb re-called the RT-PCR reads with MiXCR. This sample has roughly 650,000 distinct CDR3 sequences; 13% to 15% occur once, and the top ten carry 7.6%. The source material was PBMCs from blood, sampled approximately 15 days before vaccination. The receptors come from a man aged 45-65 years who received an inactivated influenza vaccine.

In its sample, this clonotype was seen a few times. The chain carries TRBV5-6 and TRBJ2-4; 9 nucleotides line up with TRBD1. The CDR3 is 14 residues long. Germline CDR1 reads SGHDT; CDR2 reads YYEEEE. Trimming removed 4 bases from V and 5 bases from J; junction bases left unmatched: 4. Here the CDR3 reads CASSRTGVENIQYF. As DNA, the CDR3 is TGTGCCAGCAGCAGGACAGGGGTCGAAAACATTCAGTACTTC.

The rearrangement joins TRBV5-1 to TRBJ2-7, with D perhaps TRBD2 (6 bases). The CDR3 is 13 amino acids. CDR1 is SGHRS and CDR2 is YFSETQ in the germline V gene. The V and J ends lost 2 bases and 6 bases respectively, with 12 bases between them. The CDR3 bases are TGCGCCAGCAGCTTCGGGACTTTGAGCGAGCAGTACTTC. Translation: CASSFGTLSEQYF.

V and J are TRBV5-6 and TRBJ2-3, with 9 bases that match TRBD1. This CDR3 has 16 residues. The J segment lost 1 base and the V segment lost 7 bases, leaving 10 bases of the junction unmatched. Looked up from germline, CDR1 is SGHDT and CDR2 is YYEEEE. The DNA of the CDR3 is TGTGCCAGCGGGCCCTTTCGACAGGGGGGCACAGATACGCAGTATTTT. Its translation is CASGPFRQGGTDTQYF.

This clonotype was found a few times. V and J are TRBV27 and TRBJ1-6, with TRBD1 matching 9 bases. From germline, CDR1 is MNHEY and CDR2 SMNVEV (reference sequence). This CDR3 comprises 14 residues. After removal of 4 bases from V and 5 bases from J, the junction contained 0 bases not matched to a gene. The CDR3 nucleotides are TGTGCCAGCAGTTGGGACAGGGATAATTCACCCCTCCACTTT. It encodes CASSWDRDNSPLHF.

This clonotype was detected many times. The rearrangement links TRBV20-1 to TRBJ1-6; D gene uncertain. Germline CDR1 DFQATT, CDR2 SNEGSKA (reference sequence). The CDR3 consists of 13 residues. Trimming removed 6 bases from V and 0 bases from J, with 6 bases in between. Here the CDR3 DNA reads TGCAGTGCCTGGGGCTCCTATAATTCACCCCTCCACTTT. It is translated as CSAWGSYNSPLHF.

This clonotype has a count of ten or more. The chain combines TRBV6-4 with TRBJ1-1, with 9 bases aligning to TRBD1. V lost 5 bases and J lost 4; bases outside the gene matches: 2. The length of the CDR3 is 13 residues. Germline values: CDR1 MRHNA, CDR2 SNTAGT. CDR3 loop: CASSSTGGTEAFF. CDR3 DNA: TGTGCCAGCAGTTCGACAGGGGGCACTGAAGCTTTCTTT.

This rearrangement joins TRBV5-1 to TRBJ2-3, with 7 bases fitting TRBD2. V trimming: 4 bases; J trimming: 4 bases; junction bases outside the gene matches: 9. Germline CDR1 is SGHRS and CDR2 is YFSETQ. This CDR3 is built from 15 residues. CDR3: CASSPGGSVADTQYF. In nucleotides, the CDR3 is TGCGCCAGCAGCCCGGGGGGTTCCGTCGCAGATACGCAGTATTTT.

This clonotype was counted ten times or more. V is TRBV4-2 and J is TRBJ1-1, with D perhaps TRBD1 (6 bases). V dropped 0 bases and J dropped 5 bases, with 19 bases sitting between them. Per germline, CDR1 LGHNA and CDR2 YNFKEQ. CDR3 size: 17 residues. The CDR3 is CASSQESGQLEGTEAFF. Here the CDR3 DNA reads TGTGCCAGCAGCCAAGAAAGTGGACAGCTCGAAGGGACTGAAGCTTTCTTT.

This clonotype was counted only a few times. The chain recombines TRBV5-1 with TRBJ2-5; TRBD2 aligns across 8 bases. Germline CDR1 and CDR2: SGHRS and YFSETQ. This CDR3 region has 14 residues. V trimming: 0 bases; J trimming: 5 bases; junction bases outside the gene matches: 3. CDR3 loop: CASSLGVAGETQYF. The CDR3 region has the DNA TGCGCCAGCAGCTTGGGAGTAGCGGGGGAGACCCAGTACTTC.

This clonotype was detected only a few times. The CDR3 DNA sequence: TGCAGTGCTAGAGATCTGCGCGGGCTAGAAAACTATGGCTACACCTTC. This sequence encodes CSARDLRGLENYGYTF. The rearrangement uses TRBV20-1 and TRBJ1-2; no definite D call. The length of the CDR3 is 16 residues. Looked up from germline, CDR1 is DFQATT and CDR2 is SNEGSKA (reference sequence). V lost 0 bases and J lost 2, with 16 bases in between.